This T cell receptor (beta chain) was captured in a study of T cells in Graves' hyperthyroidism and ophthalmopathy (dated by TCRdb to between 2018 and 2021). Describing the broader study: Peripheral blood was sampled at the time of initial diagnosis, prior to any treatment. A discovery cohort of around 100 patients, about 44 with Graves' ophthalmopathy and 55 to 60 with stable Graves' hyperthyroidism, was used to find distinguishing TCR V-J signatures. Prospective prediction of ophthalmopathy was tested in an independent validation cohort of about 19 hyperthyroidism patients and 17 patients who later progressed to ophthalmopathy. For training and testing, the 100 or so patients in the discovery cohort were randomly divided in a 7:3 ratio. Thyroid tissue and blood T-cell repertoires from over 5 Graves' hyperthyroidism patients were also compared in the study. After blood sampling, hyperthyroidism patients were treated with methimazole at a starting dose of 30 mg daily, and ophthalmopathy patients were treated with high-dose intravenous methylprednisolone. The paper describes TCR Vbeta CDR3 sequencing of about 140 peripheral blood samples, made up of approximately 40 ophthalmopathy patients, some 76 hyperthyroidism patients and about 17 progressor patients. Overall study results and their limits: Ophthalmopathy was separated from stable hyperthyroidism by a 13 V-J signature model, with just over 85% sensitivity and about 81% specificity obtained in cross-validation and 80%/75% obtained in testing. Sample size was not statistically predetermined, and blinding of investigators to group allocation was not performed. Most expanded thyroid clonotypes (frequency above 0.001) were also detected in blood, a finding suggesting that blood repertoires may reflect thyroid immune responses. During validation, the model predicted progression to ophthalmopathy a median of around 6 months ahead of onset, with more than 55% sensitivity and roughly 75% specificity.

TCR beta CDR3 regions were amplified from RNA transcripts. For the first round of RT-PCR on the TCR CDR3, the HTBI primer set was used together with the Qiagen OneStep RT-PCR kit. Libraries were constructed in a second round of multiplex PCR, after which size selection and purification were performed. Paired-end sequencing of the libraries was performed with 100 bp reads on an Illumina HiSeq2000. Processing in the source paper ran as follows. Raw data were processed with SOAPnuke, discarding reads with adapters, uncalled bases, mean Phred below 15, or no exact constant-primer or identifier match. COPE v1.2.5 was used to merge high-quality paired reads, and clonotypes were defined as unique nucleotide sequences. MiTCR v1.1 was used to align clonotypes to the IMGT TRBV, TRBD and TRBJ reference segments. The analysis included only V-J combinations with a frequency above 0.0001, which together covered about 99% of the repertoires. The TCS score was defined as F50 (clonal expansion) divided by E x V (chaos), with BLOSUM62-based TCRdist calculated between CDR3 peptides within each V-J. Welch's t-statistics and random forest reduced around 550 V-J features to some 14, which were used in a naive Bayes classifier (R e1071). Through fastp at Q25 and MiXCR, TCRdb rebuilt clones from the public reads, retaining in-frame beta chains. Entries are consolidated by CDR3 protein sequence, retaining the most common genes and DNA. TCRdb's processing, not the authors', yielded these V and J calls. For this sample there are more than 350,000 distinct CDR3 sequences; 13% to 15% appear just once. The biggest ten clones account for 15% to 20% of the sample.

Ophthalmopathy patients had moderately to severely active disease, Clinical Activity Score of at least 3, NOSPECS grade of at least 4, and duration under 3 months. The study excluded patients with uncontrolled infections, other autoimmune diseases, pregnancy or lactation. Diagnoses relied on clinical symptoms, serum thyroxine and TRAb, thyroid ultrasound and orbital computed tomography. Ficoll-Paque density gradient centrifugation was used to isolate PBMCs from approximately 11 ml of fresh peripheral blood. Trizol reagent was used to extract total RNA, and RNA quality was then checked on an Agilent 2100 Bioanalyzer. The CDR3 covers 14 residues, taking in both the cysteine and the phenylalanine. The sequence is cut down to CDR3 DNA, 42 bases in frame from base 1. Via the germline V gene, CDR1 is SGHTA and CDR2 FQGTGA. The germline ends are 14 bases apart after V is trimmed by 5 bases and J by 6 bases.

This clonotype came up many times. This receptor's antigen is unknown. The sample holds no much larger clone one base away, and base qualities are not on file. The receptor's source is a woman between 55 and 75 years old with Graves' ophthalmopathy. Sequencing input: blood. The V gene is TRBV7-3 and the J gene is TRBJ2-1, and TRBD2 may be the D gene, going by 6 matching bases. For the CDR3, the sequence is CASSRTGGFNEQFF. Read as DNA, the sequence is TGTGCCAGCAGCCGTACCGGAGGGTTCAATGAGCAGTTCTTC.